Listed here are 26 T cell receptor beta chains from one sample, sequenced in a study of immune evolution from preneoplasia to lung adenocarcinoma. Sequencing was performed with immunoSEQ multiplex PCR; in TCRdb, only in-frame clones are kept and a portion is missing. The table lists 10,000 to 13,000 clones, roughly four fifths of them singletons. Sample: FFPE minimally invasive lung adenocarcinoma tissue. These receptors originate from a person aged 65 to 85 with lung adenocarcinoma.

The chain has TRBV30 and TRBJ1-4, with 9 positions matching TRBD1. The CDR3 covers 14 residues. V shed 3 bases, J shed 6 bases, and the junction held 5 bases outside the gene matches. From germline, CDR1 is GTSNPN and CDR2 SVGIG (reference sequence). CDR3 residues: CAWRGGTGYEKLFF. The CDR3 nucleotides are TGTGCCTGGAGAGGGGGGACAGGGTATGAAAAACTGTTTTTT. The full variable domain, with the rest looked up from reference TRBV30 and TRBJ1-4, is SQTIHQWPATLVQPVGSPLSLECTVEGTSNPNLYWYRQAAGRGLQLLFYSVGIGQISSEVPQNLSASRPQDRQFILSSKKLLLSDSGFYLCAWRGGTGYEKLFFGSGTQLSVL.

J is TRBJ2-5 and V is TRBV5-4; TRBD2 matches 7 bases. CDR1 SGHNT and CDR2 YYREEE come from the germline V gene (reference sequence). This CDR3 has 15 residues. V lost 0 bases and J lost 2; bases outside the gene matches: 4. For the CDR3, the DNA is TGTGCCAGCAGCTTGGAGCGGGGCGTGCAAGAGACCCAGTACTTC. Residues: CASSLERGVQETQYF. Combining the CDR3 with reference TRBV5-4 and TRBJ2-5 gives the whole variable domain ETGVTQSPTHLIKTRGQQVTLRCSSQSGHNTVSWYQQALGQGPQFIFQYYREEENGRGNFPPRFSGLQFPNYSSELNVNALELDDSALYLCASSLERGVQETQYFGPGTRLLVL.

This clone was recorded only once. The CDR3, as DNA: TGTGCCAGCAGCTTAACCCTTATTGGGTCGGGGCAGCCCCAGCATTTT. As protein: CASSLTLIGSGQPQHF. The chain employs TRBV7-3 and TRBJ1-5; D unresolved. Trimming pared 0 bases from V and 7 bases from J, leaving 16 bases between. This CDR3 has 16 residues. Germline CDR1 SGHTA, CDR2 FQGTGA.

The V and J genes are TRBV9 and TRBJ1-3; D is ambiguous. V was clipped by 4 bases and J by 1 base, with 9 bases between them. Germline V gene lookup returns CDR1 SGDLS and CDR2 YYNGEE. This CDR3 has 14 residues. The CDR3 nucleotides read TGTGCCAGCAGCCGTACTAATTCTGGAAACACCATATATTTT. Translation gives CASSRTNSGNTIYF.

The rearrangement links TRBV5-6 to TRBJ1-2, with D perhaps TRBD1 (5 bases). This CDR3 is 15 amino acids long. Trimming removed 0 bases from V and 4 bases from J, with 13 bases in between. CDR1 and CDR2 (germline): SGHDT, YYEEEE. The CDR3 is CASSLASGSGYGYTF. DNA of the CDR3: TGTGCCAGCAGCTTGGCCTCAGGGTCGGGCTATGGCTACACCTTC.

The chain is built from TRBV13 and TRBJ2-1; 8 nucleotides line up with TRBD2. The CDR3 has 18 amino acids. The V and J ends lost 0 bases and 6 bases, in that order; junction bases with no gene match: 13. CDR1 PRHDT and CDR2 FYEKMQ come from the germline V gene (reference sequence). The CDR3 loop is CASSLGQLAGGKINEQFF. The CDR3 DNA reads TGTGCCAGCAGCTTAGGACAACTGGCGGGGGGAAAAATCAATGAGCAGTTCTTC.

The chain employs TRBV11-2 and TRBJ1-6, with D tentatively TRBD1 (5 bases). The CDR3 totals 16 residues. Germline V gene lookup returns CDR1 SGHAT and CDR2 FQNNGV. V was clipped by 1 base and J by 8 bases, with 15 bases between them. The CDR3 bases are TGTGCCAGCAGCTTAGCGGGGCGGGGAGGGGATTCACCCCTCCACTTT. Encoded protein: CASSLAGRGGDSPLHF.

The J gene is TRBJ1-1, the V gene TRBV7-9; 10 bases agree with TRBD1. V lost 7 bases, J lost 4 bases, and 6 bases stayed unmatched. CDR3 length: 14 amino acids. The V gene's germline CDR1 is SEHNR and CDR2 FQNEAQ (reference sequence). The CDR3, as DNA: TGTGCCAGCAAGAGACAGGGGGCAAGCACTGAAGCTTTCTTT. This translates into CASKRQGASTEAFF.

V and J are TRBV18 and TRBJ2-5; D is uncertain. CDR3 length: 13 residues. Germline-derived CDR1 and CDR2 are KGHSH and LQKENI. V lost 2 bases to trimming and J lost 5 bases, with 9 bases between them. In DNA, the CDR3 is TGTGCCAGCTCACCAGGTTTGGGCGAGACCCAGTACTTC. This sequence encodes CASSPGLGETQYF. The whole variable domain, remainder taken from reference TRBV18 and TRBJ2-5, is NAGVMQNPRHLVRRRGQEARLRCSPMKGHSHVYWYRQLPEEGLKFMVYLQKENIIDESGMPKERFSAEFPKEGPSILRIQQVVRGDSAAYFCASSPGLGETQYFGPGTRLLVL.

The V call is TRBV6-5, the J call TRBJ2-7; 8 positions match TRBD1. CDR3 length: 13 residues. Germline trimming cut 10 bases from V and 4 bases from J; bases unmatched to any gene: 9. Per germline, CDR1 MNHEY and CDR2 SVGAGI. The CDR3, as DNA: TGTGCCACCTCGACAGGGGTCGGGTACGAGCAGTACTTC. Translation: CATSTGVGYEQYF.

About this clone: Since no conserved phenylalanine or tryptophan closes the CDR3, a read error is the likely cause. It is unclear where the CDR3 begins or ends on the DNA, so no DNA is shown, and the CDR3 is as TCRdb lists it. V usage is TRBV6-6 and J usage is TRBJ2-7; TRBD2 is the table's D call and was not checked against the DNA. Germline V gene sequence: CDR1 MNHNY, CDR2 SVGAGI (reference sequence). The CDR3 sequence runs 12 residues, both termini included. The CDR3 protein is CASSYGRDSNYY.

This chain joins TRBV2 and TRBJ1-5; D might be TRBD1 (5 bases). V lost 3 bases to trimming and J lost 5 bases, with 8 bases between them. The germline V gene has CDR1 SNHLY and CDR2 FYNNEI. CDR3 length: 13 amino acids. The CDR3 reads CASSEDTDQPQHF. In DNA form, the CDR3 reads TGTGCCAGCAGTGAGGACACTGATCAGCCCCAGCATTTT.

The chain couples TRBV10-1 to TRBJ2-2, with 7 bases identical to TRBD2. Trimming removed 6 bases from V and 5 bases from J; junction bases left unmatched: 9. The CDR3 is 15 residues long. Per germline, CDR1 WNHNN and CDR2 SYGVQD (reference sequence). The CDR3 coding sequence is TGCGCCAGCAGCCCCCACCCGGGGGGTACCGGGGAGCTGTTTTTT. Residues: CASSPHPGGTGELFF.

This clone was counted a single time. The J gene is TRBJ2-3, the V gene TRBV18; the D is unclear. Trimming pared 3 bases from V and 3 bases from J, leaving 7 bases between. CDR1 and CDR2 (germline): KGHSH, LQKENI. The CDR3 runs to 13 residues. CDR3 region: CASSPTRTDTQYF. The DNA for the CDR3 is TGTGCCAGCTCACCGACTCGTACAGATACGCAGTATTTT. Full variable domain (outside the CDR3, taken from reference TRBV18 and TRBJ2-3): NAGVMQNPRHLVRRRGQEARLRCSPMKGHSHVYWYRQLPEEGLKFMVYLQKENIIDESGMPKERFSAEFPKEGPSILRIQQVVRGDSAAYFCASSPTRTDTQYFGPGTRLTVL.

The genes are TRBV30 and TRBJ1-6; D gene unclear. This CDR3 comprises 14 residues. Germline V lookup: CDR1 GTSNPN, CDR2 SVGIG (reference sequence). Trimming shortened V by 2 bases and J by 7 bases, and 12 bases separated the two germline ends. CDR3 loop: CAWSRRVGNSPLHF. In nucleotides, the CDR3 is TGTGCCTGGAGTAGGAGGGTTGGGAATTCACCCCTCCACTTT. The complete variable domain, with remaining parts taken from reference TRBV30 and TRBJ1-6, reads SQTIHQWPATLVQPVGSPLSLECTVEGTSNPNLYWYRQAAGRGLQLLFYSVGIGQISSEVPQNLSASRPQDRQFILSSKKLLLSDSGFYLCAWSRRVGNSPLHFGNGTRLTVT.

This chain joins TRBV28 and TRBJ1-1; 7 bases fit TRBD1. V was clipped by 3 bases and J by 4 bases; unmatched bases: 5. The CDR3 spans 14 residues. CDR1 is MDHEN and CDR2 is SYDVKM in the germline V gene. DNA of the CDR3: TGTGCCAGCAGTTTTACAGGGGCGACCACTGAAGCTTTCTTT. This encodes CASSFTGATTEAFF. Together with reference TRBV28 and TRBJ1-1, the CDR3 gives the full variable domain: DVKVTQSSRYLVKRTGEKVFLECVQDMDHENMFWYRQDPGLGLRLIYFSYDVKMKEKGDIPEGYSVSREKKERFSLILESASTNQTSMYLCASSFTGATTEAFFGQGTRLTVV.

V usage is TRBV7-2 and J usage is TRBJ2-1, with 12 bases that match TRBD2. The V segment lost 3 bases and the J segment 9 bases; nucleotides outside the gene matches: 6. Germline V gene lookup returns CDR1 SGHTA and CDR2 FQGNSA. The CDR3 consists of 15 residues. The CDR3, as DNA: TGTGCCAGCAGCTTCCTAGCGGGGGGGCCACGTGAGCAGTTCTTC. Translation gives CASSFLAGGPREQFF.

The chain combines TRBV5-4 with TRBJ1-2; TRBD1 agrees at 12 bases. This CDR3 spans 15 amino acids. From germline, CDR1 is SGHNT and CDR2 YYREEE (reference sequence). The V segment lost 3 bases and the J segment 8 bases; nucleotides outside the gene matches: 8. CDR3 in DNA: TGTGCCAGCAGCTCCCCGGGACAGGGGGCGTTCGGCTACACCTTC. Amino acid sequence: CASSSPGQGAFGYTF.

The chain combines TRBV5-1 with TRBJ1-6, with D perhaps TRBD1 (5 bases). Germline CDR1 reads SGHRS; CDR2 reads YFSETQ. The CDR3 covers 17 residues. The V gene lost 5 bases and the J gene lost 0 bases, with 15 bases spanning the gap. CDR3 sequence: CASRPGTFVSYNSPLHF. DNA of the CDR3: TGCGCCAGCAGGCCCGGGACTTTTGTCTCCTATAATTCACCCCTCCACTTT.

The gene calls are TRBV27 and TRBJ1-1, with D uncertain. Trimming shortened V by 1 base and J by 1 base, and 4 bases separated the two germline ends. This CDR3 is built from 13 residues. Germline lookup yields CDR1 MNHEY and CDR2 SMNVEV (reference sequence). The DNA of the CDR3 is TGTGCCAGCAGTTTATACAGGAACACTGAAGCTTTCTTT. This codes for CASSLYRNTEAFF.

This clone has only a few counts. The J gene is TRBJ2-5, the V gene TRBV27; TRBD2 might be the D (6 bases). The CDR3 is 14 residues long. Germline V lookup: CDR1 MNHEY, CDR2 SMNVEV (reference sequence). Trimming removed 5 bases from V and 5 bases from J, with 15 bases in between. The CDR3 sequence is CASSHTGTEETQYF. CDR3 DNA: TGTGCCAGCAGTCACACCGGGACTGAGGAGACCCAGTACTTC.

The DNA of the CDR3 is TGTGCCAGCAGCTCAAGCTCGACAGGCTATGGCTACACCTTC. Translation gives CASSSSSTGYGYTF. The chain couples TRBV11-2 to TRBJ1-2, with D possibly matching TRBD1 (6 bases). Deletions cut 4 bases from V and 4 bases from J, with 13 bases between. The CDR3 consists of 14 residues. Germline CDR1 SGHAT, CDR2 FQNNGV. Based on the CDR3 plus reference TRBV11-2 and TRBJ1-2, the full variable domain is EAGVAQSPRYKIIEKRQSVAFWCNPISGHATLYWYQQILGQGPKLLIQFQNNGVVDDSQLPKDRFSAERLKGVDSTLKIQPAKLEDSAVYLCASSSSSTGYGYTFGSGTRLTVV.

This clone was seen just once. In nucleotides, the CDR3 is TGTGCCAGCAGTGTTTCCAGACCGCTACGCGAGCAGTACTTC. This translates into CASSVSRPLREQYF. The J gene is TRBJ2-7, the V gene TRBV2; D gene uncertain. Germline CDR1 reads SNHLY; CDR2 reads FYNNEI. V was trimmed by 4 bases and J by 6 bases, leaving 16 bases between them. The CDR3 has 14 residues.

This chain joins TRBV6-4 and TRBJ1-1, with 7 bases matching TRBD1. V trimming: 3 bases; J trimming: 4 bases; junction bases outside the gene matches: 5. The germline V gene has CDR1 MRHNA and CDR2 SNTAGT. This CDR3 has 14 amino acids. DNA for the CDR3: TGTGCCAGCAGTGAAGACAGGGTGAGCACTGAAGCTTTCTTT. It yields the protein CASSEDRVSTEAFF.

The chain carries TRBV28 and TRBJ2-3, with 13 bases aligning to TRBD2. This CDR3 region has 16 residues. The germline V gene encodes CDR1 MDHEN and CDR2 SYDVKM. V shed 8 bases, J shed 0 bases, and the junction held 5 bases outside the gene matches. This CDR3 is CASGLAGASSTDTQYF. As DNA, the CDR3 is TGTGCCAGCGGACTAGCGGGGGCCTCTAGCACAGATACGCAGTATTTT.

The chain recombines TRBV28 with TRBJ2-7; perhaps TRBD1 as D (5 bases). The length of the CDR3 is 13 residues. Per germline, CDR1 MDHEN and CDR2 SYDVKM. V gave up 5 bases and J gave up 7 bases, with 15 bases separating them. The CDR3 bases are TGTGCCAGCAGTCCTGCGGACACGCGGGAGCAGTACTTC. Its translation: CASSPADTREQYF.